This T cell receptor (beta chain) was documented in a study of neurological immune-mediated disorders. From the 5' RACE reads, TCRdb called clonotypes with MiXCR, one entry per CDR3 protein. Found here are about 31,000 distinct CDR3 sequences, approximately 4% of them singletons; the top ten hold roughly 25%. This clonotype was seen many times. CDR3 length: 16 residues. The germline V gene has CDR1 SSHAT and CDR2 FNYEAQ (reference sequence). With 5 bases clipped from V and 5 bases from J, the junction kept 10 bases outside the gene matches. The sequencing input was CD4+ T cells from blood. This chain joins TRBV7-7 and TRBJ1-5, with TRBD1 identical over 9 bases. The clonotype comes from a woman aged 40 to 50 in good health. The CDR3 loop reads CASSPKWDRDYQPQHF. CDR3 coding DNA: TGTGCCAGCAGCCCTAAATGGGACAGGGATTATCAGCCCCAGCATTTT. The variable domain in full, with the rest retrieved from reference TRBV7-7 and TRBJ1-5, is GAGVSQSPRYKVTKRGQDVTLRCDPISSHATLYWYQQALGQGPEFLTYFNYEAQPDKSGLPSDRFSAERPEGSISTLTIQRTEQRDSAMYRCASSPKWDRDYQPQHFGDGTRLSIL.